Listed below are T cell receptor beta chains from one sample, sequenced in a study of brain metastases from non-small cell lung cancer. TCRdb's table, derived via immunoSEQ multiplex PCR, lists solely in-frame clones and lacks some. The sample includes 1,500 or so clones, more than 80% of them seen just once. Sequences were obtained from tumor-adjacent normal tissue. The source is a donor at least 40 years old with non-small cell lung cancer. The CDR3 runs from the conserved cysteine through the conserved F or W. A D gene is named only where the DNA matches it firmly. Clone size is given for some rows only: seen once, a few or many times, or a class if the clone is expanded.

>TRBD1|TRBV27|TRBJ2-7|NA
TGTGCCAGCAGCACCGGACAGGGCTGGCAGTACTTC
CASSTGQGWQYF
>NA|TRBV19|TRBJ1-5|NA
TGTGCCAGTAGTATTATCCGGACAGATAGCAATCAGCCCCAGCATTTT
CASSIIRTDSNQPQHF
>TRBD1|TRBV2|TRBJ1-2|few
TGTGCCAGCAGTTACCCGGGACAGGCCCTTCTGGGTGGCTACACCTTC
CASSYPGQALLGGYTF